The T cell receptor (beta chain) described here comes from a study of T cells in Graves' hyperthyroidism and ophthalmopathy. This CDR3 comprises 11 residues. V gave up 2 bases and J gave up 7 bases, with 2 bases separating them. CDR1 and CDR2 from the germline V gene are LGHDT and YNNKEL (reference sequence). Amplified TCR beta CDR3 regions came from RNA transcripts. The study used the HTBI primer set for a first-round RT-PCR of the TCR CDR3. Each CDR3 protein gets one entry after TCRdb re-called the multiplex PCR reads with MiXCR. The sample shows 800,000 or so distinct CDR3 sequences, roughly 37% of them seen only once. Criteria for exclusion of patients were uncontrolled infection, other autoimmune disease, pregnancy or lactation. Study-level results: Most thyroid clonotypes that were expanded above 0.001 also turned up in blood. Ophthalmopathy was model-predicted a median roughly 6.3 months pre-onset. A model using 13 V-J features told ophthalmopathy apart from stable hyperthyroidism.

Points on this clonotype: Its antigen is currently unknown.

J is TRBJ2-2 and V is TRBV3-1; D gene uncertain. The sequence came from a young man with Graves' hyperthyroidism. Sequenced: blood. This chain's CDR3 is CASSQHGELFF. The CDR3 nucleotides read TGTGCCAGCAGCCAACACGGGGAGCTGTTTTTT. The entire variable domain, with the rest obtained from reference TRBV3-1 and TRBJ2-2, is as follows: DTAVSQTPKYLVTQMGNDKSIKCEQNLGHDTMYWYKQDSKKFLKIMFSYNNKELIINETVPNRFSPKSPDKAHLNLHINSLELGDSAVYFCASSQHGELFFGEGSRLTVL.